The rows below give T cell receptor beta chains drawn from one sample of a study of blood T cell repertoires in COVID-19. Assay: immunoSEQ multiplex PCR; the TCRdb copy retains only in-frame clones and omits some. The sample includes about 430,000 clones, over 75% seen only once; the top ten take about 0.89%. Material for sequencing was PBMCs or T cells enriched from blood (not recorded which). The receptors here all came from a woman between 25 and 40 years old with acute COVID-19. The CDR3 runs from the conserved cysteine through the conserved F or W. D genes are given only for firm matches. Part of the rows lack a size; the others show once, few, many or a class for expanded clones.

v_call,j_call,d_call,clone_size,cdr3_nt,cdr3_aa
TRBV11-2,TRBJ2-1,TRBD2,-,TGTGCCAGCAGAGCATCGCCGGGGACTAGCGGCGTCAATGAGCAGTTCTTC,CASRASPGTSGVNEQFF
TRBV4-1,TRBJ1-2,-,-,TGCGCCAGCAGCCAAGGAGTCCAGGATAACTATGGCTACACCTTC,CASSQGVQDNYGYTF
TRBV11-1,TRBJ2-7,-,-,TGTGCCAGCAGCTTGGGGGACACCGCCTACGAGCAGTACTTC,CASSLGDTAYEQYF
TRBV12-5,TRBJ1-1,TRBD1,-,TGTGCTAGTGGTTTTTTTGGGGACAGACGAGCTTTCTTT,CASGFFGDRRAFF
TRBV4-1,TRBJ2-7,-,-,TGCGCCAGCAGCCAAGATTGGGCCTCGGGAGCGTCCTACGAGCAGTACTTC,CASSQDWASGASYEQYF
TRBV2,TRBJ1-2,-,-,TGTGCCAGCAGGGAGTCCCCTCGCCATGGCTACACCTTC,CASRESPRHGYTF
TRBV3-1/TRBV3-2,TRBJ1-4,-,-,TGTGCCAGCAGCCAGCCCGGGACAGAAAAACTGTTTTTT,CASSQPGTEKLFF
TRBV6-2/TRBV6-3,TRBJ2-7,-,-,TGTGCCAGCAGTTACAGCGGCGGTACCTACGAGCAGTACTTC,CASSYSGGTYEQYF
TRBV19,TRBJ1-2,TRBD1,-,TGTGCCAGTAGGGGCCCCCAACAGGGGCGGGCTGGTGGCTACACCTTC,CASRGPQQGRAGGYTF
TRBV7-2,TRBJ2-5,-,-,TGTGCCAGCAGCCCCCTCTCGGACGGGAGAAAGACCCAGTACTTC,CASSPLSDGRKTQYF
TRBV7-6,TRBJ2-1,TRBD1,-,TGTGCCAGCAGCCAAGGACAGGGGCCGGATTATGAGCAGTTCTTC,CASSQGQGPDYEQFF
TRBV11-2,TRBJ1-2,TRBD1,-,TGTGCCAGCAGCTCTAACAGGGGTGGCTACACCTTC,CASSSNRGGYTF
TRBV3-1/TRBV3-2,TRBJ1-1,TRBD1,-,TGTGCCAGCAGCCAAGCAGGGGGTGTGAACACTGAAGCTTTCTTT,CASSQAGGVNTEAFF
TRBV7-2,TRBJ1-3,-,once,TGTGCCAGCAGCGTCTTTGTGAGCTCTGGAAACACCATATATTTT,CASSVFVSSGNTIYF
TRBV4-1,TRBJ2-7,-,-,TGCGCCAGCAGCCAAACCCCCGCCCAGGGTACCCACGAGCAGTACTTC,CASSQTPAQGTHEQYF
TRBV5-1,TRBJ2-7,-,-,TGCGCCAGCACCTTCCGCGGGGCAGAGCCCTACGAGCAGTACTTC,CASTFRGAEPYEQYF
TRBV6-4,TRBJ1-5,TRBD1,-,TGTGCCAATAGGGACAGGGGGAATCAGCCCCAGCATTTT,CANRDRGNQPQHF
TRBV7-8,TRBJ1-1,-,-,TGTGCCAGCAGCTTTCAGGGTGTCACTGAAGCTTTCTTT,CASSFQGVTEAFF
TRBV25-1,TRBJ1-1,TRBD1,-,TGTGCCAGCAGTGACCCCTCGGACAGGGGAGGCACTGAAGCTTTCTTT,CASSDPSDRGGTEAFF
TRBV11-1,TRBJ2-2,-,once,TGTGCCAGCAGCTTTAGTAGGGGAACCGGGGAGCTGTTTTTT,CASSFSRGTGELFF
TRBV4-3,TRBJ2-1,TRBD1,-,TGCGCCAGCAGCCAAGGTCCGGGACAGTACCTGAATGAGCAGTTCTTC,CASSQGPGQYLNEQFF
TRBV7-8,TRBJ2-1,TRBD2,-,TGTGCCAGCAGCTTAGCTAGCGGGGGGGTCTATGAGCAGTTCTTC,CASSLASGGVYEQFF
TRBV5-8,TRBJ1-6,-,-,TGTGCCAGCAGCTCGGACATCAGGCGTTCACCCCTCCACTTT,CASSSDIRRSPLHF
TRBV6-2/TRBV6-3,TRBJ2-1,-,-,TGTGCCAGCAGTTACGATACCAGGTCAAGGCGAGTCAATGAGCAGTTCTTC,CASSYDTRSRRVNEQFF
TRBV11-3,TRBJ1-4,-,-,TGTGCCAGCAGCTTATCTCCGGGTGAAAAACTGTTTTTT,CASSLSPGEKLFF
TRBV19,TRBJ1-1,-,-,TGTGCCAGTCGATGGGGCAGCATGAACACTGAAGCTTTCTTT,CASRWGSMNTEAFF
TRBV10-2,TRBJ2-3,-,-,TGCGCCAGCAGGACTAGAGACACAGATACGCAGTATTTT,CASRTRDTDTQYF
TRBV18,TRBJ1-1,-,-,TGTGCCAGCTCACCACTAACAGGGATGAACACTGAAGCTTTCTTT,CASSPLTGMNTEAFF
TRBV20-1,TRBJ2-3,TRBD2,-,TGCAGTGCTAGTAAGCCTAGCGGGGGCACAGATACGCAGTATTTT,CSASKPSGGTDTQYF
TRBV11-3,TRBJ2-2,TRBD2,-,TGTGCCAGCAGCGCGGGGGGTCGAACCACCGGGGAGCTGTTTTTT,CASSAGGRTTGELFF
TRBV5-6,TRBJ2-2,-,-,TGTGCCAGCAGCTTGGGTAATTTGCGGCGGAACACCGGGGAGCTGTTTTTT,CASSLGNLRRNTGELFF
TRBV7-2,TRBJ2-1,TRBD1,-,TGTGCCAGCAGCTCGCGACAGGGGAATGAGCAGTTCTTC,CASSSRQGNEQFF
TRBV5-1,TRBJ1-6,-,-,TGCGCCAGCAGCTTGGTGGGAGAGACTTCACCCCTCCACTTT,CASSLVGETSPLHF
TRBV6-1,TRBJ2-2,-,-,TGTGCCAGCAGGGAAGACAGGCGTTACACCGGGGAGCTGTTTTTT,CASREDRRYTGELFF
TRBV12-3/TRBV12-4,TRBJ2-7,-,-,TGTGCTACCGGGAAGGGTCCCTACGAGCAGTACTTC,CATGKGPYEQYF
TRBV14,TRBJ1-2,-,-,TGTGCCAGCAGCCAAGTAAAGGTCGGGGGGAATGGCTACACCTTC,CASSQVKVGGNGYTF
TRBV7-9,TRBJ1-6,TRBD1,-,TGTGCCAGCAGCTCCCAGGGGGATAATTCACCCCTCCACTTT,CASSSQGDNSPLHF
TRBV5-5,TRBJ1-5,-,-,TGTGCCAGCAGGGCGACAGCTGATAGCAATCAGCCCCAGCATTTT,CASRATADSNQPQHF
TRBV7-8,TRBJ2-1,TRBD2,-,TGTGCCAGCAGCTTGGCTAGCGGGGTTACTGAGCAGTTCTTC,CASSLASGVTEQFF
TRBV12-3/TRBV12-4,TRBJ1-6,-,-,TGTGCCAGCAGCCCCAGGGATTCACCCCTCCACTTT,CASSPRDSPLHF
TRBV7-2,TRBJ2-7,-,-,TGTGCCAGCACCTTACGGGGGACTGTCCCCTACGAGCAGTACTTC,CASTLRGTVPYEQYF
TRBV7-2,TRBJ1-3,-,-,TGTGCCAGCAGGGACAGTCCTCCTGGAAACACCATATATTTT,CASRDSPPGNTIYF
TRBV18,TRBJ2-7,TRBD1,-,TGTGCCAGCTCAGCCGGGACAGTCTCCTACGAGCAGTACTTC,CASSAGTVSYEQYF
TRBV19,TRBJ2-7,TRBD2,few,TGTGCCAGTTCGACTAGCGGGGGGCCCTCCTACGAGCAGTACTTC,CASSTSGGPSYEQYF
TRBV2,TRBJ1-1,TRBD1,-,TGTGCCAGCAGGGACAGGGCTGAAGCTTTCTTT,CASRDRAEAFF
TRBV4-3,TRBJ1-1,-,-,TGCGCCAGCAGCCGCGGGGGGGTAGGTTCTGAAGCTTTCTTT,CASSRGGVGSEAFF
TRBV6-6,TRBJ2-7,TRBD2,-,TGTGCCAGCAGTAAACCGGGACTAGCGGTCGAGCAGTACTTC,CASSKPGLAVEQYF
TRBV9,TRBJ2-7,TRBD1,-,TGTGCCAGCAGCGAGACAGGGGGGCCGTACGAGCAGTACTTC,CASSETGGPYEQYF
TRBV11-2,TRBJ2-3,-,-,TGTGCCAGCAGCCCGAACTTGGAGACAGATACGCAGTATTTT,CASSPNLETDTQYF
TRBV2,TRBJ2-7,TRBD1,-,TGTGCCAGCACATGGACAGGAACCTACGAGCAGTACTTC,CASTWTGTYEQYF
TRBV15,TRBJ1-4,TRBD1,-,TGTGCCACCAGCGCAACCGGGACAGAAGATGAAAAACTGTTTTTT,CATSATGTEDEKLFF